The 10 T cell receptor beta chains presented below share a single source sample, sequenced in a study of cytomegalovirus exposure and HLA in healthy donors. Vbeta (60) and Jbeta (13) primers were used in the PCR. Sequencing was performed with immunoSEQ multiplex PCR; in TCRdb, only in-frame clones are kept and a portion is missing. Of roughly 190,000 clones listed, about 83% are singletons. Sequenced: PBMCs. These receptors were obtained from a man aged 35-49 years in good health and CMV-seropositive.

CDR3 nucleotide sequence: TGCGCCAGCAGCTTGGGACGGGACAGGGCGGGGGGCACTGAAGCTTTCTTT. Protein: CASSLGRDRAGGTEAFF. The chain couples TRBV5-1 to TRBJ1-1; 9 bases are shared with TRBD1. The germline CDR1 and CDR2 sequences are SGHRS and YFSETQ. The CDR3 is 17 residues long. Losses at the gene ends were 0 bases for V and 4 bases for J; bases not matched to a gene: 10.

The chain joins TRBV5-1 to TRBJ2-3, with 8 bases lining up with TRBD2. Germline assignment: CDR1 SGHRS and CDR2 YFSETQ. Trimming at V came to 4 bases and at J to 6 bases, leaving 7 bases not matched to a gene. The CDR3 is 14 residues long. CDR3 bases: TGCGCCAGCAGCATTAGCGGGGTCGAGGATACGCAGTATTTT. It codes for CASSISGVEDTQYF.

The chain uses TRBV30 and TRBJ1-1; perhaps TRBD1 as D (6 bases). The germline gives CDR1 GTSNPN, CDR2 SVGIG (reference sequence). V lost 8 bases and J 4 bases, leaving 14 bases between the germline ends. CDR3 length equals 12 residues. The CDR3 spells CALTGIRTEAFF. The CDR3 DNA follows: TGTGCCCTTACAGGGATACGCACTGAAGCTTTCTTT.

This chain joins TRBV6-1 and TRBJ1-6; 9 bases match TRBD1. The CDR3 spans 15 residues. V lost 4 bases, J lost 7 bases, and 5 bases stayed unmatched. Germline V lookup: CDR1 MNHNS, CDR2 SASEGT. The CDR3 region is CASSGGQGVNSPLHF. The DNA for the CDR3 is TGTGCCAGCAGTGGGGGACAGGGAGTAAATTCACCCCTCCACTTT.

CDR3 nucleotide sequence: TGTGCCAGCAGCTTAGGCGGAGCGAACACCGGGGAGCTGTTTTTT. It is translated as CASSLGGANTGELFF. The chain recombines TRBV7-2 with TRBJ2-2, with D hard to call. This CDR3 spans 15 amino acids. Trimming took 1 base from V and 0 from J, leaving 6 bases between them. Germline assignment: CDR1 SGHTA and CDR2 FQGNSA.

The J gene is TRBJ2-7, the V gene TRBV28; tentatively, D is TRBD1 (6 bases). Per germline, CDR1 MDHEN and CDR2 SYDVKM. Trimming cost V 3 bases and J 1 base, with 7 bases left between them. The CDR3 is 13 residues long. In DNA form, the CDR3 reads TGTGCCAGCAGTTTGCAGGGGTCCTACGAGCAGTACTTC. Protein: CASSLQGSYEQYF.

This chain links TRBV19 with TRBJ2-1; D possibly corresponds to TRBD2 (5 bases). The germline gives CDR1 LNHDA, CDR2 SQIVND (reference sequence). The CDR3 sequence is 15 residues long. V shed 5 bases and J shed 9 bases, with 20 bases lying between them. The CDR3, as DNA: TGTGCCAGTAGTTTCCCTCCGGCTAGCCTGGGTGAGCAGTTCTTC. Its protein product is CASSFPPASLGEQFF.

This rearrangement joins TRBV5-1 to TRBJ2-7; D perhaps matches TRBD2 (5 bases). Germline loops: CDR1 SGHRS, CDR2 YFSETQ. The CDR3 totals 16 residues. V was trimmed by 0 bases and J by 5 bases, leaving 18 bases between them. CDR3 nucleotide sequence: TGCGCCAGCAGCTTGGCCGGGGTGGGCGTGAAGAACGAGCAGTACTTC. Translation: CASSLAGVGVKNEQYF.

The J gene is TRBJ1-1, the V gene TRBV6-5; no clear D gene. V was trimmed by 7 bases and J by 2 bases, leaving 5 bases between them. Germline V gene sequence: CDR1 MNHEY, CDR2 SVGAGI. CDR3 length equals 11 residues. The CDR3 nucleotides are TGTGCCAGCAACTCAAACACTGAAGCTTTCTTT. It specifies CASNSNTEAFF.

The gene calls are TRBV18 and TRBJ2-7; 7 nucleotides agree with TRBD1. Trimming at V came to 5 bases and at J to 4 bases, leaving 11 bases not matched to a gene. CDR1 and CDR2 from the germline V gene are KGHSH and LQKENI. This CDR3 comprises 15 residues. The chain's CDR3 is CASSVRDSRRYEQYF. The CDR3 DNA sequence: TGTGCCAGCTCAGTCCGGGACAGCAGGCGTTACGAGCAGTACTTC.